This T cell receptor beta chain was recovered during a study of blood T cells in healthy people across ages. A second about 6 to 12 cycle PCR used barcoded and J-beta primers. A 12-random-nucleotide template-switch adaptor tagged each cDNA molecule. TCRdb recomputed calls from the 5' RACE reads with MiXCR, one row per CDR3 protein. Among some 760,000 distinct CDR3 sequences listed, 25% were seen once. This clonotype was detected once. At one of its ends the junction is not consistent with the germline gene, which may arise from a read error. Every donor provided roughly 10 milliliters of peripheral blood. This CDR3 has 15 amino acids. Looked up from germline, CDR1 is SSHAT and CDR2 is FNYEAQ (reference sequence). In addition, the sample was reused for a study of T cells of mothers and their children.

The V and J genes are TRBV7-7 and TRBJ2-7; TRBD2 matches at 7 bases. The TCR originated in a boy aged 10-17 years in good health. Sequencing was carried out using blood. This CDR3 is CASSLMGGSQSEQYF. The DNA of the CDR3 is TGTGCTAGCAGCTTGATGGGCGGGAGCCAGTCCGAGCAGTACTTC.